The text below deals with one T cell receptor beta chain. Alongside a J-beta primer mix, a sample-barcoded 5' primer served in a second PCR lasting about 7 to 11 cycles. Each CDR3 protein gets one entry after TCRdb re-called the 5' RACE reads with MiXCR. The table shows about 1.6 million distinct CDR3 sequences, with roughly 32% occurring only once. These data belong to a study of blood T cells in healthy people across ages. The CDR3 totals 16 residues. With 2 bases removed from V and 3 bases from J, the gap between germline ends came to 16 bases. The germline V gene encodes CDR1 SGDLS and CDR2 YYNGEE.

This TCR derives from a woman aged 30 to 39 in good health. The chain recombines TRBV9 with TRBJ2-3; possibly TRBD2 for D (6 bases). Sequences were obtained from blood. This chain's CDR3 is CASSVGSGLATDTQYF. CDR3 bases: TGTGCCAGCAGCGTGGGGTCGGGGCTAGCGACAGATACGCAGTATTTT.